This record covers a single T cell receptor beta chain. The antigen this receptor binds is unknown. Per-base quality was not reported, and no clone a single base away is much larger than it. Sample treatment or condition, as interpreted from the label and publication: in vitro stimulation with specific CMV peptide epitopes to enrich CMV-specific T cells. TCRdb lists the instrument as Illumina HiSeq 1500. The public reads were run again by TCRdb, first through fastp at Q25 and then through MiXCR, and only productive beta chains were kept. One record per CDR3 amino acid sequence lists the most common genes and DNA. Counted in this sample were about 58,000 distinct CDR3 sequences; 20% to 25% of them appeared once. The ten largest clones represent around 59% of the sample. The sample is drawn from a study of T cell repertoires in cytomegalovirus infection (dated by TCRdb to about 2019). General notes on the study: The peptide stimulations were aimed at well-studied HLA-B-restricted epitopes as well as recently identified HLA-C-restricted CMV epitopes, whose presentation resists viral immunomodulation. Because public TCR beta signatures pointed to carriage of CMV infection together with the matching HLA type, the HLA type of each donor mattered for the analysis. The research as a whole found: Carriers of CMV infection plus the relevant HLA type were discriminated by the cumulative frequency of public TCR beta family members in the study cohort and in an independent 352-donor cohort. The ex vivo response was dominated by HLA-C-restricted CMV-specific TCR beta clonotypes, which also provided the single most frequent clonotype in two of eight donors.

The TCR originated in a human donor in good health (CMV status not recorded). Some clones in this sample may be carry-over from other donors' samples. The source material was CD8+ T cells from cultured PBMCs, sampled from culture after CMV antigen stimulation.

The DNA reads TGTGCCAGCAGGGGGGGAACACCAACTAATGAAAAACTGTTTTTT. Its product reads: CASRGGTPTNEKLFF. Here the chain combines TRBV7-9 and TRBJ1-4; TRBD1 is perhaps the D gene, given 5 matching bases. V loses 6 bases of germline sequence and J loses 0 bases, and the interval between the two ends is 11 bases. The CDR3 starts with the cysteine, ends with the phenylalanine, and has 15 residues. Only CDR3 DNA is held: 45 bases, read in frame from base 1. Taken from the germline V gene (reference sequence), the CDR1 and CDR2 loops are SEHNR and FQNEAQ.